Listed below are T cell receptor beta chains from one sample, sequenced in a study of control samples from healthy donors and cancer patients. Assay used: immunoSEQ multiplex PCR; TCRdb lists only in-frame clones, some missing. This sample has around 94,000 clones, with roughly 86% found just once. The specimen sequenced was blood. Every receptor here comes from a woman in her forties or fifties in good health. CDR3s include the opening cysteine and the closing phenylalanine or tryptophan. Fields, in order: D gene, J gene, clone size, V gene, CDR3 DNA, CDR3 protein. The D gene is left open where the match is weak. The listing skips clone size in some rows; elsewhere it reads once, few, many or a size class.

NA	TRBJ1-1	NA	TRBV2	TGTGCCAGCAGTGGGGGCTACACTGAAGCTTTCTTT	CASSGGYTEAFF
NA	TRBJ1-3	NA	TRBV2	TGTGCCAGCAGTGAAGCGGAACTATTAGGAAACACCATATATTTT	CASSEAELLGNTIYF
NA	TRBJ2-2	NA	TRBV9	TGTGCCAGCACCAGGGAGACGGGGCCGAACACCGGGGAGCTGTTTTTT	CASTRETGPNTGELFF
TRBD1	TRBJ2-7	NA	TRBV7-9	TGTGCCAGCAGCTTTGGCAGGACAGGGTCCTACGAGCAGTACTTC	CASSFGRTGSYEQYF
NA	TRBJ2-6	few	TRBV7-9	TGTGCCAGCAGAAGCCCCTCTGGGGCCAACGTCCTGACTTTC	CASRSPSGANVLTF
NA	TRBJ2-6	NA	TRBV9	TGTGCCAGCAGCCCCCGAGGGAACTCTGGGGCCAACGTCCTGACTTTC	CASSPRGNSGANVLTF
NA	TRBJ1-5	once	TRBV12-3/TRBV12-4	TGTGCCAGCAGTCCCGGGGCCCATCAGCCCCAGCATTTT	CASSPGAHQPQHF
TRBD2	TRBJ2-2	once	TRBV27	TGTGCCAGCAGTTCGGGACTAGCTGACGGGGAGCTGTTTTTT	CASSSGLADGELFF
NA	TRBJ2-1	NA	TRBV29-1	TGCAGCGTCGAGGGGCGGGCGGGGGCCCCCCCTAGATGGCAGTTCTTC	CSVEGRAGAPPRWQFF
NA	TRBJ2-1	NA	TRBV9	TGTGCCAGCAGCTCCGGACACCAAGGGGGGGTCGGTGAGCAGTTCTTC	CASSSGHQGGVGEQFF
TRBD1	TRBJ2-2	once	TRBV11-1	TGTGCCAGCAGCCCGGGGACAGGGGGTCGGTCCGGGGAGCTGTTTTTT	CASSPGTGGRSGELFF
NA	TRBJ1-1	NA	TRBV7-2	TGTGCCGGAAAGTCCGACAAGATCATGAACACTGAAGCTTTCTTT	CAGKSDKIMNTEAFF
NA	TRBJ2-7	NA	TRBV7-8	TGTGCCAGCAGCCCCCTAGGGACCGAGCAGTACTTC	CASSPLGTEQYF
TRBD2	TRBJ2-2	NA	TRBV5-1	TGCGCCAGCAGCCCGGGACTAGACCTTTTTGAGAACACCGGGGAGCTGTTTTTT	CASSPGLDLFENTGELFF
TRBD1	TRBJ2-1	NA	TRBV27	TGTGCCAGCAGTCTTTCCGCAGGGGGTAACAATGAGCAGTTCTTC	CASSLSAGGNNEQFF
TRBD1	TRBJ2-1	NA	TRBV29-1	TGCAGCGTCGCCCCGGGACAGGGGGCGAATGAGCAGTTCTTC	CSVAPGQGANEQFF